These 19 T cell receptor beta chains were all obtained from the same sample, sequenced in a study of blood T cell repertoires in COVID-19. Some clones are missing from TCRdb's copy, which holds only in-frame ones; the method was immunoSEQ multiplex PCR. The sample records under 350,000 clones, around 90% being singletons. The sample comprised peripheral blood. Receptor source: a woman in her 30s with COVID-19, enrolled during active disease.

The V call is TRBV7-9, the J call TRBJ2-7; 10 bases are a match to TRBD1. Per the germline V gene, CDR1 is SEHNR and CDR2 is FQNEAQ (reference sequence). This CDR3 spans 14 amino acids. V shed 7 bases and J 5 bases; nucleotides not matched to a gene: 8. The CDR3 nucleotides are TGTGCCAGCACCTCGGCCGGGACAGGGGACGAGCAGTACTTC. Its protein product is CASTSAGTGDEQYF.

The chain is built from TRBV6-2 or TRBV6-3 and TRBJ2-3; the match to TRBD2 covers 11 bases. The CDR3 consists of 16 residues. Germline V gene data show CDR1 as MNHEY and CDR2 as SVGEGT. V lost 3 bases and J lost 4; bases outside the gene matches: 6. CDR3 bases: TGTGCCAGCAGTTATTATAGCGGGAGGGCCGCAGATACGCAGTATTTT. As protein: CASSYYSGRAADTQYF.

This clone was counted once. The chain couples TRBV15 to TRBJ2-5; D perhaps matches TRBD1 (6 bases). Germline CDR1 and CDR2: LNHNV and YYDKDF (reference sequence). Trimming shortened V by 1 base and J by 2 bases, and 14 bases separated the two germline ends. The CDR3 sequence is 16 residues long. DNA of the CDR3: TGTGCCACCAGCAGAGGTTTTGGGGGCGGTCAAGAGACCCAGTACTTC. This encodes CATSRGFGGGQETQYF.

The V gene is TRBV3-1 (or the pseudogene TRBV3-2), the J gene TRBJ2-1, with 9 positions matching TRBD2. Germline CDR1 LGHDT, CDR2 YNNKEL (reference sequence). V shed 0 bases and J 7 bases; nucleotides not matched to a gene: 7. This CDR3 has 16 amino acids. The CDR3 DNA reads as TGTGCCAGCAGCCAAGACTGGCGGGAGGGCCTTAATGAGCAGTTCTTC. It encodes CASSQDWREGLNEQFF.

This clone was detected only once. J is TRBJ2-1 and V is TRBV11-3, with 7 bases matching TRBD1. The germline V gene encodes CDR1 SGHNT and CDR2 YENEEA. The CDR3 runs 13 residues. Trimming at V came to 3 bases and at J to 7 bases, leaving 3 bases not matched to a gene. The CDR3 region is CASSLTGSNEQFF. The CDR3 DNA is TGTGCCAGCAGCTTGACAGGGTCTAATGAGCAGTTCTTC.

The chain combines TRBV18 with TRBJ1-6; the D gene is possibly TRBD1 (5 bases). This CDR3 is 15 amino acids long. Trimming stripped 4 bases from V and 6 bases from J, with 13 bases between. In germline, CDR1 is KGHSH, CDR2 LQKENI. This CDR3 reads CASSHLDNLNSPLHF. The CDR3 nucleotides read TGTGCCAGCTCACACCTGGACAATCTTAATTCACCCCTCCACTTT.

V is TRBV7-8 and J is TRBJ2-7; D perhaps matches TRBD2 (6 bases). Looked up from germline, CDR1 is SGHVS and CDR2 is FQNEAQ. Trimming removed 5 bases at V and 2 bases at J, with 25 bases between. The CDR3 contains 18 residues. CDR3 loop: CASSPIWGTGEHPYEQYF. In nucleotides, the CDR3 is TGTGCCAGCAGCCCAATATGGGGGACGGGGGAACACCCCTACGAGCAGTACTTC.

V is TRBV28 and J is TRBJ2-7; a weak D match, TRBD1 (6 bases). The CDR3 consists of 14 residues. Germline CDR1 and CDR2: MDHEN and SYDVKM. The V gene lost 4 bases and the J gene lost 3 bases, with 13 bases spanning the gap. CDR3 DNA: TGTGCCAGCAGTTCCGTTGGCAGGGGCTACGAGCAGTACTTC. Translation gives CASSSVGRGYEQYF.

This clone has a single count. The V call is TRBV7-2, the J call TRBJ2-5, with 7 bases matching TRBD2. From germline, CDR1 is SGHTA and CDR2 FQGNSA. The ends lost 4 bases at V and 7 bases at J; junction bases unmatched: 0. This CDR3 has 11 amino acids. CDR3 amino acids: CASSSGGTQYF. The CDR3 DNA is TGTGCCAGCAGCTCGGGGGGGACCCAGTACTTC.

This CDR3 reads CASSQGLAVPYEQYF. DNA for the CDR3: TGTGCCAGCAGCCAAGGACTAGCGGTTCCCTACGAGCAGTACTTC. The J gene is TRBJ2-7, the V gene TRBV14; 9 bases match TRBD2. The length of the CDR3 is 15 residues. Per germline, CDR1 SGHDN and CDR2 FVKESK. After removal of 1 base from V and 2 bases from J, the junction contained 3 bases not matched to a gene.

V and J are TRBV14 and TRBJ2-3, with 8 nucleotides matching TRBD2. The CDR3 has 15 amino acids. J gave up 2 bases and V 4 bases, and 5 bases lay outside the gene matches. Germline values: CDR1 SGHDN, CDR2 FVKESK. In nucleotides, the CDR3 is TGTGCCAGCAGCCGAGCGGGAGTGATCACAGATACGCAGTATTTT. This translates into CASSRAGVITDTQYF.

The chain recombines TRBV2 with TRBJ1-1, with 9 bases identical to TRBD1. CDR3 length: 14 amino acids. With 4 bases clipped from V and 1 base from J, the junction kept 1 base outside the gene matches. Germline V gene data show CDR1 as SNHLY and CDR2 as FYNNEI. CDR3 DNA sequence: TGTGCCAGCAGTGCGACAGGGGGGAACACTGAAGCTTTCTTT. This sequence encodes CASSATGGNTEAFF. The complete variable domain, with remaining parts taken from reference TRBV2 and TRBJ1-1, reads EPEVTQTPSHQVTQMGQEVILRCVPISNHLYFYWYRQILGQKVEFLVSFYNNEISEKSEIFDDQFSVERPDGSNFTLKIRSTKLEDSAMYFCASSATGGNTEAFFGQGTRLTVV.

The rearrangement joins TRBV28 to TRBJ1-5, with 8 bases matching TRBD1. The V gene end was trimmed by 4 bases and the J gene end by 6 bases; junction bases not matched to a gene: 8. Germline CDR1 reads MDHEN; CDR2 reads SYDVKM. This CDR3 spans 15 amino acids. The CDR3 region is CASSSRTGLGQPQHF. CDR3 nucleotides: TGTGCCAGCAGTTCGCGGACAGGGCTGGGTCAGCCCCAGCATTTT.

V is TRBV28 and J is TRBJ1-5, with 7 bases identical to TRBD1. CDR1 is MDHEN, CDR2 SYDVKM, per germline. V shed 7 bases, J shed 7 bases, and the junction held 13 bases outside the gene matches. The CDR3 covers 15 residues. CDR3 in DNA: TGTGCCAGCACCACTAGCCTGGACAGGTTGCAGCCCCAGCATTTT. Its translation: CASTTSLDRLQPQHF.

The chain recombines TRBV2 with TRBJ2-7; TRBD2 is a possible D gene (6 bases). CDR3 length: 14 amino acids. The V end was cut by 5 bases, the J end by 0 bases, with 11 bases between. In germline, CDR1 is SNHLY, CDR2 FYNNEI. CDR3 residues: CASSRDWSSYEQYF. The CDR3 nucleotides are TGTGCCAGCAGTCGGGACTGGAGCTCCTACGAGCAGTACTTC.

The chain uses TRBV5-4 and TRBJ2-3; possible D gene TRBD2, 6 bases. V was shortened by 1 base and J by 3 bases, with 15 bases between the two germline ends. CDR1 SGHNT and CDR2 YYREEE come from the germline V gene (reference sequence). This CDR3 comprises 16 residues. CDR3 sequence: CASSLRGIFVTDTQYF. The CDR3 nucleotides are TGTGCCAGCAGCTTGCGCGGGATATTTGTTACAGATACGCAGTATTTT.

The chain employs TRBV5-1 and TRBJ2-1; TRBD2 matches at 13 bases. After removal of 0 bases from V and 0 bases from J, the junction contained 9 bases not matched to a gene. Germline V gene sequence: CDR1 SGHRS, CDR2 YFSETQ. This CDR3 has 20 amino acids. The CDR3 protein is CASSLVPGLAGTSSYNEQFF. In DNA, the CDR3 is TGCGCCAGCAGCTTGGTTCCGGGACTAGCGGGAACCAGCTCCTACAATGAGCAGTTCTTC.

This chain joins TRBV5-1 and TRBJ2-2; 8 nucleotides match TRBD2. Germline V CDR1 and CDR2: SGHRS, YFSETQ. The CDR3 spans 16 residues. With V trimmed by 3 bases and J by 0 bases, 4 bases remained unmatched. The CDR3 loop reads CASSSPGGANTGELFF. For the CDR3, the DNA is TGCGCCAGCAGCTCCCCGGGGGGGGCGAACACCGGGGAGCTGTTTTTT.

The chain is built from TRBV27 and TRBJ1-4, with D tentatively TRBD1 (6 bases). Per germline, CDR1 MNHEY and CDR2 SMNVEV (reference sequence). V dropped 2 bases and J dropped 7 bases, with 8 bases sitting between them. The CDR3 runs 13 residues. CDR3 loop: CASSLRGGEKLFF. CDR3 nucleotide sequence: TGTGCCAGCAGTTTACGAGGGGGTGAAAAACTGTTTTTT.